Each of the 21 T cell receptor beta chains below was sequenced from the same sample in a study of cytomegalovirus exposure and HLA in healthy donors. Use of 60 Vbeta and 13 Jbeta primers characterized the PCR. Produced via immunoSEQ multiplex PCR; TCRdb's table is partial and in-frame only. Here the sample spans under 200,000 clones, approximately 82% being singletons. Sequencing was done on a sample of PBMCs. The receptors were gathered from a male donor in good health and CMV-seronegative.

The genes are TRBV19 and TRBJ1-2; perhaps TRBD1 as D (6 bases). Per the germline V gene, CDR1 is LNHDA and CDR2 is SQIVND (reference sequence). The CDR3 totals 13 residues. Trimming pared 5 bases from V and 4 bases from J, leaving 11 bases between. CDR3 in DNA: TGTGCCAGTAGTGAGGACAGACTCTATGGCTACACCTTC. Amino acids: CASSEDRLYGYTF.

This clone was picked up a small number of times. V is TRBV5-1 and J is TRBJ1-1; D is unresolved. Trimming removed 0 bases at V and 10 bases at J, with 13 bases between. CDR1 SGHRS and CDR2 YFSETQ come from the germline V gene. The CDR3 is 13 amino acids. The CDR3 protein is CASSLERGVRAFF. CDR3 DNA sequence: TGCGCCAGCAGCTTGGAGCGCGGGGTGAGAGCTTTCTTT.

The chain combines TRBV11-3 with TRBJ1-3; the D gene is possibly TRBD1 (6 bases). CDR3 length: 16 amino acids. V gave up 0 bases and J gave up 0 bases, with 9 bases separating them. From germline, CDR1 is SGHNT and CDR2 YENEEA. The CDR3 DNA follows: TGTGCCAGCAGCTTAGACACAGGGCTCTCTGGAAACACCATATATTTT. This translates into CASSLDTGLSGNTIYF.

This clone was detected only a few times. The chain's CDR3 is CASSFRVRRDTQYF. In DNA form, the CDR3 reads TGTGCCAGCAGCTTTCGGGTACGAAGAGATACGCAGTATTTT. This chain links TRBV5-6 with TRBJ2-3; D is ambiguous. The CDR3 has 14 amino acids. Germline CDR1 SGHDT, CDR2 YYEEEE. Trimming shortened V by 2 bases and J by 5 bases, and 12 bases separated the two germline ends.

V is TRBV28 and J is TRBJ1-2; maybe TRBD1 (5 bases). This CDR3 has 13 residues. In germline, CDR1 is MDHEN, CDR2 SYDVKM. Trimming removed 5 bases from V and 2 bases from J, with 9 bases in between. CDR3 region: CASSPQGNYGYTF. CDR3 DNA: TGTGCCAGCAGTCCCCAGGGAAACTATGGCTACACCTTC.

V usage is TRBV6-5 and J usage is TRBJ2-3; the match to TRBD2 covers 8 bases. V lost 0 bases and J lost 3; bases outside the gene matches: 5. The CDR3 is 16 residues long. Germline CDR1 is MNHEY and CDR2 is SVGAGI. This CDR3 reads CASSYSRGAGTDTQYF. CDR3 DNA: TGTGCCAGCAGTTACTCGCGGGGGGCAGGGACAGATACGCAGTATTTT.

The chain uses TRBV7-8 and TRBJ1-3; D might be TRBD1 (6 bases). There are 15 residues in the CDR3. Between the trimmed V and J ends, which lost 2 bases and 2 bases, there was a span of 10 bases. CDR1 SGHVS and CDR2 FQNEAQ come from the germline V gene. In DNA, the CDR3 is TGTGCCAGCAGCTTAACCGGGACACCTGGAAACACCATATATTTT. The encoded protein is CASSLTGTPGNTIYF.

This clone was observed a few times. The V gene is TRBV7-3, the J gene TRBJ2-1; D remains unclear. With 2 bases removed from V and 4 bases from J, the gap between germline ends came to 15 bases. Looked up from germline, CDR1 is SGHTA and CDR2 is FQGTGA. CDR3 size: 16 residues. In DNA form, the CDR3 reads TGTGCCAGCAGCTTACGATCCTTGGGCAATTACAATGAGCAGTTCTTC. The encoded protein is CASSLRSLGNYNEQFF.

This rearrangement joins TRBV5-4 to TRBJ1-6; 7 positions match TRBD1. V dropped 4 bases and J dropped 6; count of bases not matched to a gene: 10. In germline, CDR1 is SGHNT, CDR2 YYREEE (reference sequence). CDR3 length: 16 residues. CDR3 loop: CASSPTGPNINSPLHF. Here the CDR3 DNA reads TGTGCCAGCAGCCCGACAGGGCCCAATATTAATTCACCCCTCCACTTT.

V usage is TRBV28 and J usage is TRBJ2-6; D possibly corresponds to TRBD2 (7 bases). There are 17 residues in the CDR3. CDR1 MDHEN and CDR2 SYDVKM come from the germline V gene. Trimming pared 3 bases from V and 3 bases from J, leaving 15 bases between. The CDR3 coding sequence is TGTGCCAGCAGTTTCCCAGGGGAGGGGAGTGGGGCCAACGTCCTGACTTTC. Its translation: CASSFPGEGSGANVLTF.

The CDR3 nucleotides read TGTGCCAGCAGCCCCACCGCTACGGAGGATACGCAGTATTTT. It specifies CASSPTATEDTQYF. The chain uses TRBV7-3 and TRBJ2-3, with D unresolved. The CDR3 loop spans 14 amino acids. The germline V gene encodes CDR1 SGHTA and CDR2 FQGTGA. Trimming left V 5 bases short and J 6 bases short, with 15 bases between.

The chain links TRBV27 to TRBJ1-5; D gene unclear. V dropped 8 bases and J dropped 0 bases, with 5 bases sitting between them. The germline V gene encodes CDR1 MNHEY and CDR2 SMNVEV (reference sequence). The CDR3 runs 12 residues. CDR3 sequence (DNA): TGTGCCAGCGGAGATAGCAATCAGCCCCAGCATTTT. As protein: CASGDSNQPQHF.

The chain employs TRBV7-2 and TRBJ2-4, with D uncertain. The CDR3 is 16 residues long. From germline, CDR1 is SGHTA and CDR2 FQGNSA. Trimming shortened V by 1 base and J by 2 bases, and 12 bases separated the two germline ends. The CDR3 bases are TGTGCCAGCAGCTTAGTGACGGGTCTAACCAAAAACATTCAGTACTTC. This encodes CASSLVTGLTKNIQYF.

The genes are TRBV19 and TRBJ2-7, with TRBD2 identical over 7 bases. Per the germline V gene, CDR1 is LNHDA and CDR2 is SQIVND (reference sequence). This CDR3 is built from 17 residues. V was pared by 4 bases and J by 4 bases, with 16 bases of the junction left unmatched. The CDR3 reads CASSTPLRGRAGYEQYF. The CDR3 nucleotides read TGTGCCAGTAGTACCCCCTTGCGTGGGAGGGCCGGGTACGAGCAGTACTTC.

This clone was recorded only once. The junction departs from germline at one end; a sequencing error may be responsible. The chain uses TRBV2 and TRBJ2-1, with unresolved D. Germline V gene data show CDR1 as SNHLY and CDR2 as FYNNEI. The CDR3 has 15 residues. CDR3 region: CASSESVSSYNEQLF. CDR3 sequence (DNA): TGTGCCAGCAGTGAAAGCGTTAGCTCCTACAATGAGCAGCTCTTC.

J is TRBJ2-7 and V is TRBV28; maybe TRBD1 (5 bases). Between the trimmed V and J ends, which lost 6 bases and 2 bases, there was a span of 8 bases. The CDR3 covers 12 residues. Germline V gene data show CDR1 as MDHEN and CDR2 as SYDVKM. CDR3 coding DNA: TGTGCCAGCAGGGACATTGCCTACGAGCAGTACTTC. The encoded protein is CASRDIAYEQYF.

J is TRBJ1-4 and V is TRBV5-5; weak D call: TRBD1 (5 bases). There are 15 residues in the CDR3. The V end lost 0 bases, the J end lost 2 bases, and 8 bases lay between the germline ends. Per germline, CDR1 SGHKS and CDR2 YYEKEE (reference sequence). For the CDR3, the DNA is TGTGCCAGCAGCTTGGATGGGGGGACTAATGAAAAACTGTTTTTT. Residues: CASSLDGGTNEKLFF. Using reference TRBV5-5 and TRBJ1-4 for the parts outside the CDR3, the full variable domain is DAGVTQSPTHLIKTRGQQVTLRCSPISGHKSVSWYQQVLGQGPQFIFQYYEKEERGRGNFPDRFSARQFPNYSSELNVNALLLGDSALYLCASSLDGGTNEKLFFGSGTQLSVL.

This clone was observed a handful of times. The chain combines TRBV5-1 with TRBJ2-7; 7 bases are a match to TRBD2. The V and J ends lost 1 base and 2 bases, in that order; junction bases with no gene match: 6. The CDR3 covers 15 residues. Germline CDR1 reads SGHRS; CDR2 reads YFSETQ. This CDR3 is CASSLIPSGAYEQYF. The CDR3 nucleotides read TGCGCCAGCAGCTTGATCCCTAGCGGAGCCTACGAGCAGTACTTC.

The genes are TRBV5-4 and TRBJ2-1; the match to TRBD2 covers 10 bases. CDR3 length: 16 amino acids. Germline lookup yields CDR1 SGHNT and CDR2 YYREEE (reference sequence). V shed 4 bases and J 7 bases; nucleotides not matched to a gene: 11. CDR3 sequence: CASSRPSGRRKNEQFF. Written as DNA, the CDR3 is TGTGCCAGCAGCCGACCTAGCGGGAGACGGAAAAATGAGCAGTTCTTC. Using reference TRBV5-4 and TRBJ2-1 for the parts outside the CDR3, the full variable domain is ETGVTQSPTHLIKTRGQQVTLRCSSQSGHNTVSWYQQALGQGPQFIFQYYREEENGRGNFPPRFSGLQFPNYSSELNVNALELDDSALYLCASSRPSGRRKNEQFFGPGTRLTVL.

V is TRBV7-7 and J is TRBJ2-7, with D perhaps TRBD1 (5 bases). V was shortened by 6 bases and J by 0 bases, with 12 bases between the two germline ends. The CDR3 totals 14 residues. Germline assignment: CDR1 SSHAT and CDR2 FNYEAQ (reference sequence). CDR3 in amino acids: CASSPRTGSYEQYF. CDR3 sequence (DNA): TGTGCCAGCAGTCCTAGAACAGGCTCCTACGAGCAGTACTTC.

V is TRBV15 and J is TRBJ2-1, with 14 bases aligning to TRBD2. The CDR3 has 14 amino acids. The V gene end was trimmed by 8 bases and the J gene end by 7 bases; junction bases not matched to a gene: 4. CDR1 is LNHNV and CDR2 is YYDKDF in the germline V gene (reference sequence). The CDR3 sequence: CATAWTSGRNEQFF. CDR3 sequence (DNA): TGTGCCACCGCCTGGACTAGCGGGAGGAATGAGCAGTTCTTC.